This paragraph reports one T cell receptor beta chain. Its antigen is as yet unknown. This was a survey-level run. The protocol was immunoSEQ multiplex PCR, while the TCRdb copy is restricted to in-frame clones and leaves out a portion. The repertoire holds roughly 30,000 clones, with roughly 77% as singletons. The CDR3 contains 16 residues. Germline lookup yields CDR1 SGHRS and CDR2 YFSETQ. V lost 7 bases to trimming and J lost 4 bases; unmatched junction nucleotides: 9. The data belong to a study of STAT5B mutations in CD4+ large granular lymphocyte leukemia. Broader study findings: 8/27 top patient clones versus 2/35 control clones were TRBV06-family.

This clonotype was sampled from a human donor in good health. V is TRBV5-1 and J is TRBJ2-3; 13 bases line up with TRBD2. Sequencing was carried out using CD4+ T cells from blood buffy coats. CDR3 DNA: TGCGCCAGCGTTCTCGGGACTAGCGGGAATTCAGATACGCAGTATTTT. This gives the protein CASVLGTSGNSDTQYF.